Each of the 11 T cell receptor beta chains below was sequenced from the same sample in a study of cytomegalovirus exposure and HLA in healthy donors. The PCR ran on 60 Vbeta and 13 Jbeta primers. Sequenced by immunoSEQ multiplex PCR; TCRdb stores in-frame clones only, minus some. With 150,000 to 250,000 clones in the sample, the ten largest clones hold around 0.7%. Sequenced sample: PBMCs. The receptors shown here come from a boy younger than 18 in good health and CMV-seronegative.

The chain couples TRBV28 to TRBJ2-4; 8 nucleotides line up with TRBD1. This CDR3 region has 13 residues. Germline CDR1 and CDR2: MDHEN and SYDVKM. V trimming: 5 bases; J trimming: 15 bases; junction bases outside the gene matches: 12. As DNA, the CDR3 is TGTGCCAGCAGTGATATCGGACAGGGCACCTTGTACTTC. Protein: CASSDIGQGTLYF.

Here the CDR3 DNA reads TGTGCCAGCAGTTGGGGACAGAGTCCGAGTGGCTACACCTTC. Translated: CASSWGQSPSGYTF. This chain connects TRBV6-6 to TRBJ1-2; TRBD1 matches at 7 bases. Germline trimming cut 4 bases from V and 7 bases from J; bases unmatched to any gene: 9. CDR1 and CDR2 (germline): MNHNY, SVGAGI (reference sequence). The CDR3 spans 14 residues.

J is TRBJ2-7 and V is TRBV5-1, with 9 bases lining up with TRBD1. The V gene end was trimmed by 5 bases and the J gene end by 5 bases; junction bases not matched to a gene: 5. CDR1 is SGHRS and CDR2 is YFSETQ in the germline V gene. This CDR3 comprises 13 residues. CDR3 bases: TGCGCCAGCAGAGGGACAGGGAGAAACGAGCAGTACTTC. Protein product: CASRGTGRNEQYF.

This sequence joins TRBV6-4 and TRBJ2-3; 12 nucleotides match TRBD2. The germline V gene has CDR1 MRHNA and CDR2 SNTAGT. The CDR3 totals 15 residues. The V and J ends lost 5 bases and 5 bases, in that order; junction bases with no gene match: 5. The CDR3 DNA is TGTGCCAGCAGTCCTACTAGCGGGGGGCTAGATACGCAGTATTTT. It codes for CASSPTSGGLDTQYF.

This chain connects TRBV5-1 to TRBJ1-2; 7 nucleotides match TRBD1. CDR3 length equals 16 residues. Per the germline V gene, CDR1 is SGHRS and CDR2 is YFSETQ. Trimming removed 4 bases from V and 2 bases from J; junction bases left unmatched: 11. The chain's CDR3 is CASSTGTDKRNYGYTF. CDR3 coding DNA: TGCGCCAGCAGCACCGGGACAGATAAACGCAACTATGGCTACACCTTC.

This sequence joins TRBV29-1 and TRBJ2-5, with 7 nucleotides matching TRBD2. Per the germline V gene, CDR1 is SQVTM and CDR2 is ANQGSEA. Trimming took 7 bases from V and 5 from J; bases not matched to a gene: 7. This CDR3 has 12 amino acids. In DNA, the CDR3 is TGCAGCGGTAGACTAGCTGGTGAGACCCAGTACTTC. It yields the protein CSGRLAGETQYF.

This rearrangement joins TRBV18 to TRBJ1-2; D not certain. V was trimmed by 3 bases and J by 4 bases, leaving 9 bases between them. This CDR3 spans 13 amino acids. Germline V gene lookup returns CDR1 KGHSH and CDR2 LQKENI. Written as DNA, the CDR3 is TGTGCCAGCTCACCCACGGCAGGCTATGGCTACACCTTC. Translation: CASSPTAGYGYTF.

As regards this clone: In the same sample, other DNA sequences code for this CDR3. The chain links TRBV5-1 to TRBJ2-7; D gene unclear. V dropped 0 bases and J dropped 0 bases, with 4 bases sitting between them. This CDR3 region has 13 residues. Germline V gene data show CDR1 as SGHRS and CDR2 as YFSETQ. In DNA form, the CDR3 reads TGCGCCAGCAGCTTGGGGAGCTCCTACGAGCAGTACTTC. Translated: CASSLGSSYEQYF.

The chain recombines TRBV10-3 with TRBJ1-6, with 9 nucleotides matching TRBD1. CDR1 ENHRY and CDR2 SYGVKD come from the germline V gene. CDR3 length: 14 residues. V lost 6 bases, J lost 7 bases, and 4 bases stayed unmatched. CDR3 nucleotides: TGTGCCATCAGCGGGACAGGGAGCAATTCACCCCTCCACTTT. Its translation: CAISGTGSNSPLHF.

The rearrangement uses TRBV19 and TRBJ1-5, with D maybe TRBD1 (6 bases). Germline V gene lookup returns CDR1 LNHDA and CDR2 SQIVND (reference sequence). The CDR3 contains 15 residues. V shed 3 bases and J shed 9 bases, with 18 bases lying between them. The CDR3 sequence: CASSIDRPGVGPQHF. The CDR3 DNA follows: TGTGCCAGTAGTATCGACAGGCCTGGGGTAGGGCCCCAGCATTTT. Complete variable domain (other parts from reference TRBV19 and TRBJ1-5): DGGITQSPKYLFRKEGQNVTLSCEQNLNHDAMYWYRQDPGQGLRLIYYSQIVNDFQKGDIAEGYSVSREKKESFPLTVTSAQKNPTAFYLCASSIDRPGVGPQHFGDGTRLSIL.

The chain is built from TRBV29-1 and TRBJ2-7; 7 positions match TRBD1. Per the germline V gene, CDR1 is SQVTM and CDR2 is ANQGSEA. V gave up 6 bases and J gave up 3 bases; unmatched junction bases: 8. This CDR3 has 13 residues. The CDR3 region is CSVFEQGYYEQYF. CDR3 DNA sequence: TGCAGCGTCTTCGAACAGGGGTACTACGAGCAGTACTTC.